A single sample gave rise to the 6 T cell receptor beta chains below, sequenced in a study of T cell repertoires in cytomegalovirus infection. These TCRs' antigens remain unknown. TCRdb processed the reads anew with MiXCR; each CDR3 protein has one entry. This sample has about 85,000 distinct CDR3 sequences, with approximately 46% found just once. The sample consisted of CD8+ T cells from cultured PBMCs, taken from culture after CMV antigen stimulation. All receptors derive from a human donor in good health (CMV status not recorded). Some clones in this sample may be carry-over from other donors' samples.

The chain couples TRBV4-2 to TRBJ2-3; the D is unclear. Germline lookup yields CDR1 LGHNA and CDR2 YNFKEQ. The length of the CDR3 is 13 residues. Between the trimmed V and J ends, which lost 4 bases and 0 bases, there was a span of 5 bases. The chain's CDR3 is CASSRTSTDTQYF. CDR3 DNA: TGTGCCAGCAGCCGTACAAGCACAGATACGCAGTATTTT.

The chain couples TRBV27 to TRBJ2-7; 7 nucleotides agree with TRBD1. From germline, CDR1 is MNHEY and CDR2 SMNVEV (reference sequence). After removal of 3 bases from V and 1 base from J, the junction contained 3 bases not matched to a gene. This CDR3 region has 14 residues. The CDR3, as DNA: TGTGCCAGCAGTTTTGGGGACAGATCCTACGAGCAGTACTTC. Translation gives CASSFGDRSYEQYF.

This sequence joins TRBV7-9 and TRBJ2-6, with D hard to call. CDR3 length equals 19 residues. V dropped 6 bases and J dropped 1 base, with 22 bases sitting between them. Germline values: CDR1 SEHNR, CDR2 FQNEAQ (reference sequence). The CDR3 DNA sequence: TGTGCCAGCAGGACGGACGGGTCGACCGTTCTTTCTGGGGCCAACGTCCTGACTTTC. Protein: CASRTDGSTVLSGANVLTF.

V gene TRBV10-3 combines with J gene TRBJ2-1; the match to TRBD2 covers 8 bases. Germline V gives CDR1 ENHRY, CDR2 SYGVKD. V shed 3 bases and J 9 bases; nucleotides not matched to a gene: 10. The CDR3 has 15 amino acids. CDR3 region: CAISEPSGGVIEQFF. The CDR3 DNA reads as TGTGCCATCAGTGAACCTTCGGGGGGGGTGATTGAGCAGTTCTTC.

The chain is built from TRBV19 and TRBJ2-1; no definite D call. Deletions cut 3 bases from V and 4 bases from J, with 13 bases between. Germline V lookup: CDR1 LNHDA, CDR2 SQIVND (reference sequence). The CDR3 covers 15 residues. CDR3 DNA sequence: TGTGCCAGTAGTATTGGGATTGTACAGTACAATGAGCAGTTCTTC. Its translation: CASSIGIVQYNEQFF. The variable domain in full, with the rest retrieved from reference TRBV19 and TRBJ2-1, is DGGITQSPKYLFRKEGQNVTLSCEQNLNHDAMYWYRQDPGQGLRLIYYSQIVNDFQKGDIAEGYSVSREKKESFPLTVTSAQKNPTAFYLCASSIGIVQYNEQFFGPGTRLTVL.

This clonotype was seen more than once but under ten times. V is TRBV4-2 and J is TRBJ1-1; D remains ambiguous. Germline loops: CDR1 LGHNA, CDR2 YNFKEQ. The CDR3 loop spans 14 amino acids. Trimming took off 3 bases at V and 3 bases at J, with 11 bases between the two ends. The chain's CDR3 is CASSHLDGDTEAFF. DNA for the CDR3: TGTGCCAGCAGCCACCTCGACGGGGACACTGAAGCTTTCTTT.